Below, 29 T cell receptor beta chains from the same sample are listed, as sequenced in a study of T-cell reconstitution after alpha-beta-depleted transplantation in children. Unique molecular identifiers were incorporated into the prepared TCRbeta library. One entry per CDR3 protein, called by TCRdb with MiXCR from the PCR reads. The data hold approximately 800,000 distinct CDR3 sequences, with roughly 15% observed a single time. The specimen was PBMCs, mostly from graft donor cells, collected 360 days after TCRalphabeta/CD19-depleted stem cell transplant. These receptors were taken from a male patient between 10 and 17 years old who had a stem cell transplant for acute lymphoblastic leukemia, so the T cells may come from the graft donor.

The chain has TRBV24-1 and TRBJ2-7; D unresolved. Trimming took 6 bases from V and 6 from J, leaving 17 bases between them. Per the germline V gene, CDR1 is KGHDR and CDR2 is SFDVKD. The CDR3 has 14 residues. The CDR3 reads CATSLARYLGEQYF. In DNA, the CDR3 is TGTGCCACCAGTTTAGCCAGGTACTTGGGCGAGCAGTACTTC.

Only a few counts were recorded for this clonotype. The chain recombines TRBV5-1 with TRBJ2-7, with 7 bases that match TRBD1. Germline CDR1 is SGHRS and CDR2 is YFSETQ. V shed 4 bases and J 3 bases; nucleotides not matched to a gene: 4. The CDR3 totals 13 residues. CDR3 coding DNA: TGCGCCAGCAGCACGACAGGGATCTACGAGCAGTACTTC. This encodes CASSTTGIYEQYF.

V usage is TRBV4-2 and J usage is TRBJ2-1; 8 bases agree with TRBD2. Germline CDR1 reads LGHNA; CDR2 reads YNFKEQ. J was trimmed by 8 bases and V by 7 bases; bases with no gene match: 13. This CDR3 is built from 15 residues. This chain's CDR3 is CASTRKSGSGYEQFF. For the CDR3, the DNA is TGTGCCAGCACTAGGAAAAGCGGGAGCGGATATGAGCAGTTCTTC.

The table lists this clonotype with a few counts. The chain links TRBV5-1 to TRBJ1-3, with D perhaps matching TRBD1 (6 bases). V lost 4 bases and J lost 4, with 21 bases in between. Per germline, CDR1 SGHRS and CDR2 YFSETQ. The CDR3 loop spans 17 amino acids. The CDR3 spells CASSLEGGRIVGNTIYF. CDR3 coding DNA: TGCGCCAGCAGCCTAGAGGGGGGCCGGATCGTCGGAAACACCATATATTTT.

The chain uses TRBV4-1 and TRBJ2-7; 14 nucleotides align to TRBD2. The CDR3 is made up of 19 amino acids. Germline V lookup: CDR1 MGHRA, CDR2 YSYEKL. V trimming: 4 bases; J trimming: 0 bases; junction bases outside the gene matches: 11. DNA for the CDR3: TGCGCCAGCAGCCTGGGGGGACTAGCGGGAGTGGGGGACTCCTACGAGCAGTACTTC. As protein: CASSLGGLAGVGDSYEQYF.

This clonotype was counted many times. This chain links TRBV7-3 with TRBJ2-7; TRBD2 matches at 7 bases. In germline, CDR1 is SGHTA, CDR2 FQGTGA. V gave up 5 bases and J gave up 7 bases; unmatched junction bases: 17. This CDR3 has 16 amino acids. CDR3 DNA sequence: TGTGCCAGCAGCCCTAATAGGTTGGCGGGAGTTCAGGAGCAGTACTTC. Its translation: CASSPNRLAGVQEQYF.

The chain joins TRBV19 to TRBJ1-4, with D perhaps matching TRBD1 (5 bases). Trimming stripped 9 bases from V and 2 bases from J, with 19 bases between. CDR3 length: 16 amino acids. Per germline, CDR1 LNHDA and CDR2 SQIVND (reference sequence). CDR3 amino acids: CASVDYQGGTNEKLFF. For the CDR3, the DNA is TGTGCCAGCGTTGACTATCAGGGAGGTACTAATGAAAAACTGTTTTTT.

The sample holds a few counts of this clonotype. This chain uses TRBV18 with TRBJ1-1; D perhaps matches TRBD1 (6 bases). Trimming stripped 3 bases from V and 1 base from J, with 12 bases between. CDR1 and CDR2 (germline): KGHSH, LQKENI. This CDR3 spans 15 amino acids. The CDR3 region is CASSPNRVENTEAFF. The CDR3 nucleotides are TGTGCCAGCTCACCCAACAGGGTGGAGAACACTGAAGCTTTCTTT.

This chain uses TRBV27 with TRBJ2-1, with unresolved D. This CDR3 is 14 amino acids long. Germline loops: CDR1 MNHEY, CDR2 SMNVEV (reference sequence). Trimming removed 2 bases at V and 4 bases at J, with 9 bases between. CDR3 sequence: CASSLRHPYNEQFF. For the CDR3, the DNA is TGTGCCAGCAGTTTACGTCACCCATACAATGAGCAGTTCTTC.

This chain uses TRBV6-5 with TRBJ2-5; D is perhaps TRBD1 (6 bases). Trimming left V 0 bases short and J 0 bases short, with 8 bases between. Germline V gene sequence: CDR1 MNHEY, CDR2 SVGAGI. The CDR3 contains 15 residues. CDR3 bases: TGTGCCAGCAGTTACTCTTGGGACAACCAAGAGACCCAGTACTTC. It codes for CASSYSWDNQETQYF.

This clonotype was counted at least ten times. V and J are TRBV12-3 or TRBV12-4 and TRBJ1-1; 10 nucleotides align to TRBD1. The CDR3 totals 17 residues. V lost 2 bases to trimming and J lost 4 bases; unmatched junction nucleotides: 10. The CDR3 sequence: CASSLPLMRTGGTEAFF. The CDR3 coding sequence is TGTGCCAGCAGTTTACCTCTAATGCGGACAGGGGGCACTGAAGCTTTCTTT.

This clonotype was counted between two and nine times. V gene TRBV29-1 combines with J gene TRBJ2-3, with D perhaps being TRBD1 or TRBD2 (5 bases each). CDR1 is SQVTM and CDR2 is ANQGSEA in the germline V gene. The length of the CDR3 is 13 residues. The germline V and J ends were trimmed by 3 bases and 6 bases, with 13 bases remaining between them. The DNA for the CDR3 is TGCAGCGTTGATAGGCAGGGAGAGGATACGCAGTATTTT. It codes for CSVDRQGEDTQYF.

The rearrangement links TRBV23-1 to TRBJ1-5; possibly TRBD1 for D (6 bases). TRBV23-1 is treated as an ORF (open reading frame) with a function not yet certain. The CDR3 length is 16 residues. Trimming removed 2 bases at V and 0 bases at J, with 11 bases between. The CDR3 is CASSQVHRDSNQPQHF. The CDR3 nucleotides read TGCGCCAGCAGTCAAGTTCACAGGGATAGCAATCAGCCCCAGCATTTT.

CDR3 protein: CATSDFTSDTQYF. The DNA for the CDR3 is TGTGCCACCAGTGACTTTACTTCAGATACGCAGTATTTT. This chain joins TRBV24-1 and TRBJ2-3; D ambiguous. This CDR3 is 13 amino acids long. Germline-derived CDR1 and CDR2 are KGHDR and SFDVKD. V shed 4 bases and J shed 4 bases, with 8 bases lying between them.

V is TRBV24-1 and J is TRBJ2-1; TRBD1 matches at 8 bases. The CDR3 extends over 17 amino acids. V shed 0 bases and J 2 bases; nucleotides not matched to a gene: 5. Germline CDR1 is KGHDR and CDR2 is SFDVKD. CDR3 sequence (DNA): TGTGCCACCAGTGATTTGCGTGGGGGACAGGCCTACAATGAGCAGTTCTTC. It encodes CATSDLRGGQAYNEQFF.

In its sample, this clonotype was seen a few times. The V and J genes are TRBV19 and TRBJ2-2, with a possible D match to TRBD2 (6 bases). CDR3 length: 16 residues. The V gene's germline CDR1 is LNHDA and CDR2 SQIVND (reference sequence). The ends were cut back, 0 bases at V and 13 bases at J, with 21 bases in the middle. CDR3 in amino acids: CASSIDQKSPGTGLFF. The CDR3 DNA is TGTGCCAGTAGTATAGATCAAAAATCTCCGGGGACTGGGCTGTTTTTT.

The chain is built from TRBV4-1 and TRBJ2-3, with D possibly TRBD2 on 7 matching bases. CDR3 length equals 16 residues. CDR1 MGHRA and CDR2 YSYEKL come from the germline V gene. Trimming cost V 2 bases and J 6 bases, with 18 bases left between them. The CDR3 sequence is CASSQSGEWRGDTQYF. The DNA for the CDR3 is TGCGCCAGCAGCCAAAGCGGGGAGTGGAGGGGGGATACGCAGTATTTT.

Written as DNA, the CDR3 is TGCAGTGCTAGAGATCTTTATGGGAATGAGCAGTTCTTC. It translates to CSARDLYGNEQFF. V is TRBV20-1 and J is TRBJ2-1; D not resolved. This CDR3 is 13 amino acids long. V was cut by 0 bases and J by 7 bases, with 10 bases left in between. The germline V gene has CDR1 DFQATT and CDR2 SNEGSKA (reference sequence).

This clonotype was seen more than once but under ten times. The DNA for the CDR3 is TGTGCCAGCAGCTTAGACTACGGGACATCGAACACCGGGGAGCTGTTTTTT. Translated, it gives CASSLDYGTSNTGELFF. The chain uses TRBV7-9 and TRBJ2-2; D might be TRBD1 (6 bases). Germline V lookup: CDR1 SEHNR, CDR2 FQNEAQ (reference sequence). V gave up 1 base and J gave up 0 bases, with 12 bases separating them. CDR3 length: 17 residues.

This clonotype was observed a few times. The chain recombines TRBV5-1 with TRBJ2-7, with 12 bases that match TRBD2. The CDR3 is 15 residues long. V shed 4 bases, J shed 2 bases, and the junction held 4 bases outside the gene matches. Germline-derived CDR1 and CDR2 are SGHRS and YFSETQ. CDR3 bases: TGCGCCAGCAGCAGGACTAGCGGGGCTACCTACGAGCAGTACTTC. Translating gives CASSRTSGATYEQYF.

This rearrangement joins TRBV20-1 to TRBJ2-1; tentative D call: TRBD2 (6 bases). Germline assignment: CDR1 DFQATT and CDR2 SNEGSKA (reference sequence). There are 15 residues in the CDR3. V was cut by 1 base and J by 6 bases, with 16 bases left in between. The CDR3 spells CSARVGGNPVNEQFF. DNA for the CDR3: TGCAGTGCTAGAGTTGGCGGGAATCCCGTCAATGAGCAGTTCTTC.

A single count supports this clonotype. The genes are TRBV20-1 and TRBJ2-2; D gene ambiguous. Germline V lookup: CDR1 DFQATT, CDR2 SNEGSKA (reference sequence). This CDR3 has 17 amino acids. Trimming removed 3 bases from V and 5 bases from J, with 22 bases in between. The CDR3: CSASPVALIWNTGELFF. CDR3 DNA: TGCAGTGCTAGCCCCGTGGCGCTTATTTGGAATACCGGGGAGCTGTTTTTT.

This clonotype was observed a few times. The chain recombines TRBV5-6 with TRBJ1-1; 11 bases are a match to TRBD1. The junction had 4 bases not matched to a gene; V was cut back by 3 bases and J by 3 bases. CDR1 is SGHDT and CDR2 is YYEEEE in the germline V gene. The CDR3 length is 15 residues. The CDR3 coding sequence is TGTGCCAGCAGCTGGGACAGGGGGGCCTACACTGAAGCTTTCTTT. Its protein is CASSWDRGAYTEAFF.

This clonotype was counted only a few times. This CDR3 is CSANRGSFSQPQHF. DNA of the CDR3: TGCAGTGCAAATAGGGGAAGTTTTAGCCAGCCCCAGCATTTT. V and J are TRBV20-1 and TRBJ1-5; perhaps TRBD1 as D (5 bases). Germline-derived CDR1 and CDR2 are DFQATT and SNEGSKA (reference sequence). This CDR3 comprises 14 residues. The ends were cut back, 6 bases at V and 7 bases at J, with 19 bases in the middle.

The rearrangement uses TRBV20-1 and TRBJ2-7; tentatively, D is TRBD2 (7 bases). CDR1 is DFQATT, CDR2 SNEGSKA, per germline (reference sequence). This CDR3 spans 16 amino acids. V was pared by 4 bases and J by 4 bases, with 23 bases between. DNA of the CDR3: TGCAGTGCTAATTCGGTCGTGGGGGGGGCGAGTTACGAGCAGTACTTC. This translates into CSANSVVGGASYEQYF.

In this sample, this clonotype turned up once. The chain uses TRBV6-5 and TRBJ2-1; 10 bases fit TRBD1. There are 14 residues in the CDR3. With 2 bases clipped from V and 10 bases from J, the junction kept 5 bases outside the gene matches. CDR1 is MNHEY and CDR2 is SVGAGI in the germline V gene. CDR3 region: CASSYDRGLKEQFF. The CDR3 DNA follows: TGTGCCAGCAGTTACGACAGGGGGCTCAAGGAGCAGTTCTTC.

Ten or more counts support this clonotype. This chain uses TRBV7-2 with TRBJ1-1, with a weak D call TRBD1 (5 bases). Germline CDR1 reads SGHTA; CDR2 reads FQGNSA. The length of the CDR3 is 15 residues. Trimming took off 2 bases at V and 3 bases at J, with 13 bases between the two ends. The CDR3 here is CASSLFPGYDTEAFF. The CDR3 DNA reads TGTGCCAGCAGCTTATTTCCAGGGTATGACACTGAAGCTTTCTTT.

This chain joins TRBV14 and TRBJ2-7; weak D call: TRBD1 (6 bases). Trimming removed 4 bases at V and 4 bases at J, with 14 bases between. The CDR3 loop spans 14 amino acids. Looked up from germline, CDR1 is SGHDN and CDR2 is FVKESK. The CDR3 DNA is TGTGCCAGCAGCCCGACAGGTCTCCTTTACGAGCAGTACTTC. Its protein is CASSPTGLLYEQYF.

The rearrangement links TRBV13 to TRBJ2-2, with D tentatively TRBD2 (6 bases). Per the germline V gene, CDR1 is PRHDT and CDR2 is FYEKMQ (reference sequence). CDR3 length: 16 amino acids. V lost 1 base and J 4 bases, leaving 13 bases between the germline ends. CDR3 bases: TGTGCCAGCAGCTTAGAGGTCACTAGCTTCACCGGGGAGCTGTTTTTT. Residues: CASSLEVTSFTGELFF.